This TCR beta chain is from a study of control samples from healthy donors and cancer patients. Libraries were prepared by immunoSEQ multiplex PCR; TCRdb keeps only in-frame clonotypes and omits some of them. The sample lists 90,000 to 95,000 clones; 70% to 90% were seen once. Between the trimmed V and J ends, which lost 6 bases and 5 bases, there was a span of 7 bases. The germline V gene has CDR1 SEHNR and CDR2 FQNEAQ (reference sequence). This CDR3 contains 11 residues. The sequence was obtained from a man in his thirties or forties in good health. The rearrangement uses TRBV7-9 and TRBJ1-1; no definite D call. Material: blood. The DNA of the CDR3 is TGTGCCAGCAGAACATGGACTGAAGCTTTCTTT. It yields the protein CASRTWTEAFF.